This T cell receptor beta chain was sequenced during a study of blood T cell repertoires in COVID-19. Assay: immunoSEQ multiplex PCR; the TCRdb copy retains only in-frame clones and omits some. The sample carries over 90,000 clones, around two thirds recorded once. This clone was counted between two and nine times. V was clipped by 2 bases and J by 3 bases; unmatched bases: 1. CDR1 is MNHNY and CDR2 is SVGAGI in the germline V gene (reference sequence). The CDR3 has 14 residues. Seattle participants joined during active infection and were tracked over time. V is TRBV6-6 and J is TRBJ2-3; the match to TRBD2 covers 8 bases. Sequencing was carried out using peripheral blood. This sequence originates from a man in his sixties or seventies with COVID-19, enrolled during active disease. CDR3 amino acids: CASSYASGTDTQYF. The CDR3 coding sequence is TGTGCCAGCAGTTACGCTAGCGGGACAGATACGCAGTATTTT.